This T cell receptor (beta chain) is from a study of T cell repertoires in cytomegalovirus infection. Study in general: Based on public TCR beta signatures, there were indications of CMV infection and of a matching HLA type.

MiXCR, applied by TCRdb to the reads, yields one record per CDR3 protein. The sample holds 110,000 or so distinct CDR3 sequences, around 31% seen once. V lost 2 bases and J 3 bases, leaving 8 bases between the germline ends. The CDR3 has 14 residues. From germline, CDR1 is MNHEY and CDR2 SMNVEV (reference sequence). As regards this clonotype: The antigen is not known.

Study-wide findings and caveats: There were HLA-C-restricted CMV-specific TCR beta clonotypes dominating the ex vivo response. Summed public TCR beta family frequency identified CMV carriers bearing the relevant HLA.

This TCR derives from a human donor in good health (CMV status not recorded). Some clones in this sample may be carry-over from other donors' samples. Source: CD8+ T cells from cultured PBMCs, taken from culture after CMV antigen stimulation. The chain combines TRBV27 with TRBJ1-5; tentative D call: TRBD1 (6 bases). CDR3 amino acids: CASSLGQNNQPQHF. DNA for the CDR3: TGTGCCAGCAGTTTAGGACAGAACAATCAGCCCCAGCATTTT.